Shown below are 19 T cell receptor beta chains from a single sample sequenced in a study of Ad26.COV2.S vaccination and SARS-CoV-2 variants. Clones were read by immunoSEQ multiplex PCR, and TCRdb kept only the in-frame ones, dropping some. The sample lists hundreds of thousands of clones; 80% to 90% were seen once. Treatment defined: roughly 20 received Ad26.COV2.S at low or high dose, single or two shots; several received placebo; per-sample allocation not given. Day 63 after the first injection of vaccine or placebo was the sampling time. Source: peripheral blood, taken in a trial of Ad26.COV2.S vaccine versus placebo. These receptors were taken from a person between 18 and 65 years old who received the Ad26.COV2.S COVID-19 vaccine or a placebo.

The rearrangement joins TRBV6-2 or TRBV6-3 to TRBJ2-7, with 9 positions matching TRBD1. Per the germline V gene, CDR1 is MNHEY and CDR2 is SVGEGT. The ends lost 4 bases at V and 3 bases at J; junction bases unmatched: 10. This CDR3 region has 16 residues. The CDR3 coding sequence is TGTGCCAGCAGTTTCACAAGACAGGGGGTTGTCTACGAGCAGTACTTC. This gives the protein CASSFTRQGVVYEQYF.

The rearrangement links TRBV19 to TRBJ2-5, with 10 bases lining up with TRBD2. V was pared by 5 bases and J by 4 bases, with 7 bases of the junction left unmatched. Per germline, CDR1 LNHDA and CDR2 SQIVND (reference sequence). The CDR3 contains 15 residues. DNA for the CDR3: TGTGCCAGTAGTCAGCGGGGGGGCTTCAGAGAGACCCAGTACTTC. This gives the protein CASSQRGGFRETQYF.

CDR3 sequence: CASSSPRQGVSYGYTF. DNA for the CDR3: TGTGCCAGCAGTTCTCCGCGACAGGGAGTATCCTATGGCTACACCTTC. V and J are TRBV5-4 and TRBJ1-2; TRBD1 aligns across 7 bases. The junction had 14 bases not matched to a gene; V was cut back by 5 bases and J by 4 bases. The CDR3 length is 16 residues. Per the germline V gene, CDR1 is SGHNT and CDR2 is YYREEE (reference sequence).

V gene TRBV6-6 combines with J gene TRBJ1-1; D ambiguous. Germline V gene lookup returns CDR1 MNHNY and CDR2 SVGAGI (reference sequence). This CDR3 spans 16 amino acids. Trimming stripped 5 bases from V and 1 base from J, with 17 bases between. Written as DNA, the CDR3 is TGTGCCAGCAGTACGAGCTTAAGCGTGGGGAACACTGAAGCTTTCTTT. Its protein product is CASSTSLSVGNTEAFF.

The rearrangement uses TRBV5-1 and TRBJ2-1; 7 bases are shared with TRBD1. The V gene end was trimmed by 4 bases and the J gene end by 4 bases; junction bases not matched to a gene: 8. CDR3 length equals 15 residues. Per germline, CDR1 SGHRS and CDR2 YFSETQ. The CDR3 region has the DNA TGCGCCAGCAGCACGGGACAGCGCCAGTACAATGAGCAGTTCTTC. The encoded protein is CASSTGQRQYNEQFF.

The gene calls are TRBV5-1 and TRBJ1-1; a possible D gene is TRBD1 (5 bases). Germline V gene sequence: CDR1 SGHRS, CDR2 YFSETQ. The V and J ends lost 1 base and 4 bases respectively, with 14 bases between them. The CDR3 has 15 residues. Written as DNA, the CDR3 is TGCGCCAGCAGCTTGTATTTCGGAAGGGGCACTGAAGCTTTCTTT. It yields the protein CASSLYFGRGTEAFF.

This chain joins TRBV13 and TRBJ2-1; 7 bases align to TRBD1. The CDR3 runs 14 residues. V trimming: 7 bases; J trimming: 6 bases; junction bases outside the gene matches: 9. Germline V gene lookup returns CDR1 PRHDT and CDR2 FYEKMQ (reference sequence). The CDR3 DNA reads as TGTGCCAGCACGGTAACAGGGGAAAGCAATGAGCAGTTCTTC. Amino acids: CASTVTGESNEQFF.

J is TRBJ1-5 and V is TRBV5-5, with a tentative D call TRBD1 (6 bases). Between the trimmed V and J ends, which lost 0 bases and 9 bases, there was a span of 13 bases. The CDR3 has 14 residues. Germline V gene sequence: CDR1 SGHKS, CDR2 YYEKEE (reference sequence). Here the CDR3 reads CASSLDRAVSPQHF. The CDR3 DNA reads as TGTGCCAGCAGCTTGGACAGGGCCGTATCGCCCCAGCATTTT.

The rearrangement joins TRBV11-2 to TRBJ2-5; 9 bases are shared with TRBD2. CDR3 length: 15 amino acids. The V gene's germline CDR1 is SGHAT and CDR2 FQNNGV. V lost 1 base and J lost 5; bases outside the gene matches: 5. As DNA, the CDR3 is TGTGCCAGCAGCTTAGCAATGGGACTAGCTGAGACCCAGTACTTC. The encoded protein is CASSLAMGLAETQYF. The complete variable domain, with remaining parts taken from reference TRBV11-2 and TRBJ2-5, reads EAGVAQSPRYKIIEKRQSVAFWCNPISGHATLYWYQQILGQGPKLLIQFQNNGVVDDSQLPKDRFSAERLKGVDSTLKIQPAKLEDSAVYLCASSLAMGLAETQYFGPGTRLLVL.

The gene calls are TRBV24-1 and TRBJ2-3, with D unresolved. Trimming left V 2 bases short and J 3 bases short, with 11 bases between. This CDR3 comprises 15 residues. CDR1 is KGHDR, CDR2 SFDVKD, per germline. In DNA form, the CDR3 reads TGTGCCACCAGTGATTCTGCCCGTGGGACAGATACGCAGTATTTT. Translating it yields CATSDSARGTDTQYF.

The V and J genes are TRBV27 and TRBJ1-1, with TRBD1 matching over 11 bases. The V and J ends lost 6 bases and 5 bases, in that order; junction bases with no gene match: 5. The CDR3 is 14 residues long. CDR1 MNHEY and CDR2 SMNVEV come from the germline V gene (reference sequence). In nucleotides, the CDR3 is TGTGCCAGCAGCTCGGGACAGGGGGTGACTGAAGCTTTCTTT. Amino acids: CASSSGQGVTEAFF.

This chain connects TRBV7-2 to TRBJ2-5; 9 bases match TRBD1. The ends lost 7 bases at V and 2 bases at J; junction bases unmatched: 5. This CDR3 has 14 amino acids. Germline loops: CDR1 SGHTA, CDR2 FQGNSA. CDR3 DNA sequence: TGTGCCAGCACCCCCGGGACAGGGCAAGAGACCCAGTACTTC. This sequence encodes CASTPGTGQETQYF.

The gene calls are TRBV9 and TRBJ2-5; 10 bases match TRBD2. V lost 4 bases, J lost 4 bases, and 7 bases stayed unmatched. In germline, CDR1 is SGDLS, CDR2 YYNGEE. The CDR3 extends over 15 amino acids. CDR3 loop: CASSRTGLAVETQYF. The CDR3 DNA reads as TGTGCCAGCAGCCGAACCGGACTAGCGGTAGAGACCCAGTACTTC.

The chain couples TRBV6-2 or TRBV6-3 to TRBJ2-3; D unclear. Trimming removed 2 bases at V and 0 bases at J, with 9 bases between. The germline CDR1 and CDR2 sequences are MNHEY and SVGEGT. The CDR3 is 15 residues long. Here the CDR3 reads CASSYSWPSTDTQYF. The CDR3, as DNA: TGTGCCAGCAGTTACAGCTGGCCTAGCACAGATACGCAGTATTTT.

This chain joins TRBV6-5 and TRBJ1-6; D may be TRBD1 (5 bases). The CDR3 loop spans 15 amino acids. Germline lookup yields CDR1 MNHEY and CDR2 SVGAGI. V was trimmed by 6 bases and J by 3 bases, leaving 12 bases between them. CDR3 nucleotides: TGTGCCAGCAGCCCCCGACAGATCTATAATTCACCCCTCCACTTT. As protein: CASSPRQIYNSPLHF.

The chain recombines TRBV11-2 with TRBJ2-7; TRBD1 is a possible D gene (6 bases). In germline, CDR1 is SGHAT, CDR2 FQNNGV. The CDR3 sequence is 15 residues long. V lost 5 bases and J lost 0, with 14 bases in between. The CDR3 sequence: CASSRGQWSSYEQYF. In nucleotides, the CDR3 is TGTGCCAGCAGCCGAGGACAGTGGAGCTCCTACGAGCAGTACTTC.

V and J are TRBV6-5 and TRBJ2-5; 8 nucleotides align to TRBD2. The germline V gene has CDR1 MNHEY and CDR2 SVGAGI. CDR3 length equals 13 residues. J lost 7 bases, V lost 6 bases, and 7 bases had no gene match. For the CDR3, the DNA is TGTGCCAGCAGCTCGGGACTAGGAGGGACCCAGTACTTC. Translation: CASSSGLGGTQYF.

The chain carries TRBV7-9 and TRBJ2-5; possible D gene TRBD2, 6 bases. This CDR3 has 15 amino acids. Trimming pared 4 bases from V and 1 base from J, leaving 13 bases between. Germline CDR1 SEHNR, CDR2 FQNEAQ (reference sequence). The DNA for the CDR3 is TGTGCCAGCAGCTCAATGGGACTGCCCCAAGAGACCCAGTACTTC. Encoded protein: CASSSMGLPQETQYF.

As to this clone: This specimen includes other DNA sequences encoding the same CDR3. The chain joins TRBV6-5 to TRBJ1-4; unclear D gene. In germline, CDR1 is MNHEY, CDR2 SVGAGI. V was pared by 2 bases and J by 0 bases, with 4 bases between. The CDR3 sequence is 14 residues long. The CDR3 loop reads CASSYGSTNEKLFF. The DNA of the CDR3 is TGTGCCAGCAGTTACGGTTCAACTAATGAAAAACTGTTTTTT.